A selection of T cell receptor beta chains follows, all from one sample in a study of blood T cells in healthy people across ages. TCRdb re-called the 5' RACE reads through MiXCR, storing one row per CDR3 protein. This table holds fewer than 1,200,000 distinct CDR3 sequences, almost 25% found once. This sample also appeared in a second study, on T cells of mothers and their children.

Sequences were obtained from blood. These receptor sequences come from a girl aged 2-15 years in good health. Both conserved end residues are part of each CDR3. A D gene is named only where the DNA matches it firmly. Size is omitted from some rows. Given values are once, few, many or a class for expanded clones.

V	J	size	D	DNA	CDR3
TRBV7-9	TRBJ1-1	few	-	TGTGCCAGCAGCCACCCAGATAACAGGGACACTGAAGCTTTCTTT	CASSHPDNRDTEAFF
TRBV7-2	TRBJ2-5	few	-	TGTGCCAGCAGCTTACCAGGGGCACAAGAGACCCAGTACTTC	CASSLPGAQETQYF
TRBV20-1	TRBJ2-2	few	-	TGCAGTGCTAGAGAAGCAAACGGGGAGCTGTTTTTT	CSAREANGELFF
TRBV20-1	TRBJ2-1	-	TRBD2	TGCTGTACTAGCGGGGAGGGTAATGAGCAGTTCTTC	CCTSGEGNEQFF
TRBV7-9	TRBJ1-1	few	-	TGTGCCAGCAGCCTATTGACGGGAGCTTTCTTT	CASSLLTGAFF
TRBV2	TRBJ2-3	few	TRBD2	TGTGCCAGCAGCGCCGGGACTAGCGGGATAAAAGATACGCAGTATTTT	CASSAGTSGIKDTQYF
TRBV6-5	TRBJ2-7	few	-	TGTGCCAGCAGTTCCCCACAGGGCGACGAGCAGTACTTC	CASSSPQGDEQYF
TRBV20-1	TRBJ1-4	few	-	TGCAGTGCTAGAGTATTAGGGCTGGGTGAAAAACTGTTTTTT	CSARVLGLGEKLFF
TRBV3-1	TRBJ2-5	-	-	TGTGCCAGCAGCCACGAGTTGAGACAAGAGACCCAGTACTTC	CASSHELRQETQYF
TRBV20-1	TRBJ2-1	-	TRBD2	TGCAGTGCTACCCGGCCGGGACTAGCGGGAGGTAGCTCCTACAATGAGCAGTTCTTC	CSATRPGLAGGSSYNEQFF
TRBV6-7	TRBJ1-2	once	-	TGTGCCATTCCCTTCGGATCGAACTATGGCTACACCTTC	CAIPFGSNYGYTF
TRBV4-1	TRBJ2-5	-	TRBD1	TGCGCCAGCAGCCAAGGGAACAGGGGGGAGACCCAGTACTTC	CASSQGNRGETQYF
TRBV7-2	TRBJ1-1	-	-	TGTGCCAGCACAGTAAAAATCGAAGCTTTCTTT	CASTVKIEAFF
TRBV12-3/TRBV12-4	TRBJ2-5	-	-	TGTGCCAGCAGTTTAGCGCTTGGGGCCCAAGAGACCCAGTACTTC	CASSLALGAQETQYF
TRBV28	TRBJ1-5	few	TRBD1	TGTGCCAGCAGTATCCCGGGACAGGGGGCCGGGAGCAATCAGCCCCAGCATTTT	CASSIPGQGAGSNQPQHF
TRBV7-2	TRBJ2-7	-	-	TGTGCCAGCAGCTTAGCGCAGGAGGACGAGCAGTACTTC	CASSLAQEDEQYF
TRBV7-2	TRBJ1-2	-	-	TGTGCCAGCAGCTTAATAGCCCTGAGCGGCTACACCTTC	CASSLIALSGYTF
TRBV20-1	TRBJ2-4	-	TRBD2	TGCAGTGCTAGACTCGGGAGGGCCGAGGGGGTTCAGTACTTC	CSARLGRAEGVQYF
TRBV29-1	TRBJ2-5	-	TRBD1	TGCAGCGTTGAAAAGACAGGGTTAGGAGAGACCCAGTACTTC	CSVEKTGLGETQYF
TRBV29-1	TRBJ1-1	few	TRBD1	TGCAGCGGAGGACAGGGCGCTGAAGCTTTCTTT	CSGGQGAEAFF
TRBV7-6	TRBJ2-1	few	-	TGTGCCAGCAGCTCAGGCAGCGGCCTTTTCAATGAGCAGTTCTTC	CASSSGSGLFNEQFF
TRBV25-1	TRBJ2-7	-	TRBD2	TGTGCCAGCAGTAGGGGGAGCGGGAGCGACGAGCAGTACTTC	CASSRGSGSDEQYF
TRBV29-1	TRBJ1-4	few	-	TGCAGCGCCCTGGGGAATGAAAAACTGTTTTTT	CSALGNEKLFF
TRBV7-9	TRBJ1-1	-	-	TGTGCCAGCAGCTTAGTTCAACAGCCCGAAGAGGCTTTCTTT	CASSLVQQPEEAFF
TRBV18	TRBJ2-7	-	-	TGTGCCAGCTCACCAATTATTACAGGCGAGCAGTACTTC	CASSPIITGEQYF
TRBV7-2	TRBJ2-7	-	-	TGTGCCAGCCAGGGGAGGGAGGGGCAGTACTTC	CASQGREGQYF
TRBV7-8	TRBJ2-7	-	-	TGTGCCAGCAGCTTTCGATCGGGGTTTAGTTCCTACGAGCAGTACTTC	CASSFRSGFSSYEQYF
TRBV12-3/TRBV12-4	TRBJ2-7	-	TRBD1	TGTGCCAGCAGTTCCTCACAGGGGTACGAGCAGTACTTC	CASSSSQGYEQYF
TRBV7-9	TRBJ2-4	-	TRBD2	TGTGCCAGCAGCTCGGGACTAGCGGGCCTAGCCAAAAACATTCAGTACTTC	CASSSGLAGLAKNIQYF
TRBV9	TRBJ2-3	-	-	TGTGCCAGCAGCGGCCCCCCGGATACGCAGTATTTT	CASSGPPDTQYF